The T cell receptor (beta chain) under discussion was sequenced for a study of identical twins. TCRdb fed the 5' RACE reads into MiXCR, producing one record per CDR3 protein. Counted here are approximately 890,000 distinct CDR3 sequences, more than 9% occurring once; the ten biggest clones make up about 1.5%. Study-level findings and limits: These conclusions were based on statistical analysis (cross-sectional, not following the same donors). Zero-insertion analyses could be partly confounded by invariant MAIT and iNKT cells.

The ends were cut back, 5 bases at V and 6 bases at J, with 16 bases in the middle. The CDR3 is 14 amino acids. From germline, CDR1 is SQVTM and CDR2 ANQGSEA. This clonotype was observed a few times. Its antigen is not identified. The same data also went into a second study, on yellow fever vaccine responses in identical twins.

The V call is TRBV29-1, the J call TRBJ1-4, with D maybe TRBD1 (5 bases). The clonotype comes from a woman aged 18-35 years in good health. Sequencing used PBMCs. Written as DNA, the CDR3 is TGCAGCGTTTCGCACAGGTTAAGGGATGAAAAACTGTTTTTT. Its translation: CSVSHRLRDEKLFF.